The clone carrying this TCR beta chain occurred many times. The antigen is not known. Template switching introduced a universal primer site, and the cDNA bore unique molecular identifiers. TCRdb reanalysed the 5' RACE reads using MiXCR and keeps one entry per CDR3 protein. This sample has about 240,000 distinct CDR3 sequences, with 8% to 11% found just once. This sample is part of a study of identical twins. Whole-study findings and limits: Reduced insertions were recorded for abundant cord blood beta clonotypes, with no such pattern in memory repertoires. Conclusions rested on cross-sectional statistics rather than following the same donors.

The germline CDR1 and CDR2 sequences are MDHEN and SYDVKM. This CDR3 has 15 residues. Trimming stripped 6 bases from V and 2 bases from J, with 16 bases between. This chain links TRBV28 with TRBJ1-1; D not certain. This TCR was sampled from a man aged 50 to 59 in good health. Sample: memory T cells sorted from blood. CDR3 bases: TGTGCCAGCAGGCTATTATGGCTCGGAAACACTGAAGCTTTCTTT. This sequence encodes CASRLLWLGNTEAFF.